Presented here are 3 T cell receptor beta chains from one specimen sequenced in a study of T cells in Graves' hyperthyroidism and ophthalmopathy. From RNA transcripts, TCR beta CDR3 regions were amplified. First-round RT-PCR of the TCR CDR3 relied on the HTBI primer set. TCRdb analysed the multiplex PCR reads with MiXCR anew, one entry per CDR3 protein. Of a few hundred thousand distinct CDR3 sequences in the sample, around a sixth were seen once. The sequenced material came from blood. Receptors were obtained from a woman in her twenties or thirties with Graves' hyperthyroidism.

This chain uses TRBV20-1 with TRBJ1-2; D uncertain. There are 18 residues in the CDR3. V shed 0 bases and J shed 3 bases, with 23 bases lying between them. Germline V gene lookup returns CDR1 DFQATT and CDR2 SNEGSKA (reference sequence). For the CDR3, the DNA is TGCAGTGCTAGAGATCCCGGACTGACCGCCCAAACCTACTATGGCTACACCTTC. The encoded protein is CSARDPGLTAQTYYGYTF.

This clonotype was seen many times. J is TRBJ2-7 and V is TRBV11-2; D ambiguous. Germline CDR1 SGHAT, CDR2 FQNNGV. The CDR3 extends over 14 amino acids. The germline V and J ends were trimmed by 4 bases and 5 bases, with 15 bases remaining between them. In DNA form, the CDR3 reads TGTGCCAGCAGCTCGAAAACCCTTATACACGAGCAGTACTTC. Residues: CASSSKTLIHEQYF.

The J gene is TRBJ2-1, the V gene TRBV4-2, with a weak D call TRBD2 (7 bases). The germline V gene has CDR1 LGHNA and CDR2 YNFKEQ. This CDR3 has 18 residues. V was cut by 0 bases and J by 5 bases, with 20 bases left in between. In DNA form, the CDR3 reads TGTGCCAGCAGCCAAGATCAGGGGAGAGCGGGAAATAACAATGAGCAGTTCTTC. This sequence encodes CASSQDQGRAGNNNEQFF.